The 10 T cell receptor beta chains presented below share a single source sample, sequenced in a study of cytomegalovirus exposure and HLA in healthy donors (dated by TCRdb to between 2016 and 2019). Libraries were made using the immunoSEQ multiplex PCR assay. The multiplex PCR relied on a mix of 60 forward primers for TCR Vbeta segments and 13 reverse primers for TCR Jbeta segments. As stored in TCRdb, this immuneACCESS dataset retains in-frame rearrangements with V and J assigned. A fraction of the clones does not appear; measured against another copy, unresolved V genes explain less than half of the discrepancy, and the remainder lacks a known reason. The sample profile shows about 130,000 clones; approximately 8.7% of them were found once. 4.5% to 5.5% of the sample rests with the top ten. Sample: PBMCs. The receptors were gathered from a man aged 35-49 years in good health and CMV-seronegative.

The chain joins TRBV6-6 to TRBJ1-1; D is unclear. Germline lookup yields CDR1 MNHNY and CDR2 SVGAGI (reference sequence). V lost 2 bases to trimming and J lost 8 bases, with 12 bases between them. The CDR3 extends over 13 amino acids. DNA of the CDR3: TGTGCCAGCAGTTACATGAGGAACTCCGAAGCTTTCTTT. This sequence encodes CASSYMRNSEAFF.

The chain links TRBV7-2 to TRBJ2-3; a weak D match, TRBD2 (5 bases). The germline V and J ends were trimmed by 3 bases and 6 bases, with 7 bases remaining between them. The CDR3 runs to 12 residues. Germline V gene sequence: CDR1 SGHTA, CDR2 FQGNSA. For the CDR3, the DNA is TGTGCCAGCAGCTTCTCGGGGGATACGCAGTATTTT. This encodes CASSFSGDTQYF.

CDR3: CASSSTSGSYNEQFF. The CDR3 DNA sequence: TGTGCCAGCTCATCTACTAGCGGGAGCTACAATGAGCAGTTCTTC. This chain joins TRBV18 and TRBJ2-1; 11 bases line up with TRBD2. Germline lookup yields CDR1 KGHSH and CDR2 LQKENI. Trimming took 5 bases from V and 3 from J; bases not matched to a gene: 3. The CDR3 covers 15 residues.

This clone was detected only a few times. CDR3 nucleotide sequence: TGTGCCAGCAGGACTCCTGGGCAGGGTGGAAAACTGTTTTTT. Its translation is CASRTPGQGGKLFF. The gene calls are TRBV11-2 and TRBJ1-4; perhaps TRBD1 as D (5 bases). The germline V gene encodes CDR1 SGHAT and CDR2 FQNNGV. V was shortened by 6 bases and J by 10 bases, with 18 bases between the two germline ends. This CDR3 spans 14 amino acids.

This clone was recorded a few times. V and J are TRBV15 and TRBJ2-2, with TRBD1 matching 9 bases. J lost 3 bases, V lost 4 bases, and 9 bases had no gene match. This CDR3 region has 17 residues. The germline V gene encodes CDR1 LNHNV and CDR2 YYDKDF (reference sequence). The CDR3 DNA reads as TGTGCCACCAGCAAAGAAGACAGGGGGAAAGACACCGGGGAGCTGTTTTTT. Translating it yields CATSKEDRGKDTGELFF.

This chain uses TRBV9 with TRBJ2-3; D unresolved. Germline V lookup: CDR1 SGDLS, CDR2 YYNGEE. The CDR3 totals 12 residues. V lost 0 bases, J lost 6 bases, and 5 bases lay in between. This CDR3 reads CASSVVGDTQYF. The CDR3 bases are TGTGCCAGCAGCGTAGTCGGGGATACGCAGTATTTT.

The CDR3 DNA follows: TGTGCCAGCAGTGACCGGGGGACCGAGCAGTTCTTC. Translated, it gives CASSDRGTEQFF. The chain employs TRBV6-5 and TRBJ2-1; D possibly corresponds to TRBD2 (6 bases). CDR1 and CDR2 (germline): MNHEY, SVGAGI. V lost 5 bases to trimming and J lost 10 bases, with 12 bases between them. CDR3 length: 12 amino acids.

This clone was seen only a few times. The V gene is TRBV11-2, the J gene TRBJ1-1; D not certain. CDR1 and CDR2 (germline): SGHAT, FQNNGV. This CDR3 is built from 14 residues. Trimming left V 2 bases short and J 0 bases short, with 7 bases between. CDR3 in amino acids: CASSLIAVNTEAFF. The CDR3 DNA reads TGTGCCAGCAGCTTAATCGCGGTGAACACTGAAGCTTTCTTT.

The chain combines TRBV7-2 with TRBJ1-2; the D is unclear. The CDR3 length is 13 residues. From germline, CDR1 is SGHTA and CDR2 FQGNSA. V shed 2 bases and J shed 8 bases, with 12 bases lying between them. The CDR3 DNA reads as TGTGCCAGCAGCTTAACCGGGGAAGGGGGCTACACCTTC. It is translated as CASSLTGEGGYTF.

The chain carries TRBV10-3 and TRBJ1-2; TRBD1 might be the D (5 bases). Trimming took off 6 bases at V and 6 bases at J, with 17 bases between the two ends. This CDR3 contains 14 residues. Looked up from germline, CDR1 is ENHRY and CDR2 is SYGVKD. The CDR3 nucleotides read TGTGCCATCAGCCGCGGGGTGGGGGGGGATGGCTACACCTTC. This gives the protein CAISRGVGGDGYTF.